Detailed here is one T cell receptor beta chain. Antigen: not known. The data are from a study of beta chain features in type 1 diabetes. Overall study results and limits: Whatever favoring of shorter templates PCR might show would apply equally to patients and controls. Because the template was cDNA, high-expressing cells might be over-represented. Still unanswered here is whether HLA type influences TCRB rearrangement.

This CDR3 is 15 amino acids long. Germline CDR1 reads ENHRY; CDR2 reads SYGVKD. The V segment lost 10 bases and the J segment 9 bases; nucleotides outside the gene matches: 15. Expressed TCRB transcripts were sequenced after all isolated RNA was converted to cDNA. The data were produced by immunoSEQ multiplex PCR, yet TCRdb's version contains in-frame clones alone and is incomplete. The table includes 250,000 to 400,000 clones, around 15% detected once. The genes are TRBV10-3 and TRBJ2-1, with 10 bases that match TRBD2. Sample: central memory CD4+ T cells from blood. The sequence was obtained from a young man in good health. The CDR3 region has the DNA TGTGCCAGCACCGAGCGGGGGGGCGCCCGCGCTGAGCAGTTCTTC. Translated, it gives CASTERGGARAEQFF.